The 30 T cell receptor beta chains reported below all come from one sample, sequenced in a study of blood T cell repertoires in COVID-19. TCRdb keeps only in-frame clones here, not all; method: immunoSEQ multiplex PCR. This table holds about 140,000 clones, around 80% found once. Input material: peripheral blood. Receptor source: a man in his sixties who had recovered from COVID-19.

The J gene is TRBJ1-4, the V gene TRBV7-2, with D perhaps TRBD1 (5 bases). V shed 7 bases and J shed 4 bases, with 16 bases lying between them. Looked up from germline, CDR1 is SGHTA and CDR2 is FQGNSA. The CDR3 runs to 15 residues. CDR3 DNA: TGTGCCAGCACTCCGCGGGGGGGGTTTAATGAAAAACTGTTTTTT. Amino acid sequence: CASTPRGGFNEKLFF.

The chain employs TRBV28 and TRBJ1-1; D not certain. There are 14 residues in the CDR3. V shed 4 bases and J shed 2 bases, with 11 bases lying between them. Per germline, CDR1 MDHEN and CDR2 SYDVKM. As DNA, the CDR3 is TGTGCCAGCAGTTCGCACAGACTAAACACTGAAGCTTTCTTT. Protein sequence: CASSSHRLNTEAFF.

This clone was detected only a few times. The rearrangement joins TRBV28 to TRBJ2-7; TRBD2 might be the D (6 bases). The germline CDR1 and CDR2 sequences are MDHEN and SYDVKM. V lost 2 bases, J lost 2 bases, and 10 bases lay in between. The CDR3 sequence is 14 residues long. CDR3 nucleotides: TGTGCCAGCAGTTTAGGAGGGACCGCCTACGAGCAGTACTTC. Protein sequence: CASSLGGTAYEQYF.

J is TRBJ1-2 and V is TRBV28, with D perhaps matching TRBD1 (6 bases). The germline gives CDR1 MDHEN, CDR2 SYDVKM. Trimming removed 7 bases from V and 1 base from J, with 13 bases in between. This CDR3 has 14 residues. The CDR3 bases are TGTGCCAGCAAAATACAGGGAAGTAACTATGGCTACACCTTC. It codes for CASKIQGSNYGYTF.

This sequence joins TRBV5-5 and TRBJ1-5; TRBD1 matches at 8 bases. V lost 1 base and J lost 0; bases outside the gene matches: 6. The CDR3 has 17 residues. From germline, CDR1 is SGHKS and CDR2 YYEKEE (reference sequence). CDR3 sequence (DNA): TGTGCCAGCAGCTTGAGGGACAGGACTTATAGCAATCAGCCCCAGCATTTT. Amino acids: CASSLRDRTYSNQPQHF.

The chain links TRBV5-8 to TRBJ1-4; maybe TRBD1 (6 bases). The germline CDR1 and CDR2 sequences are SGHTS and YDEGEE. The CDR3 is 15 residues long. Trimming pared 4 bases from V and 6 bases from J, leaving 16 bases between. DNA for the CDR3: TGTGCCAGCAGCCCCGGACGGGGGGGCGATGAAAAACTGTTTTTT. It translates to CASSPGRGGDEKLFF.

CDR3: CASSPTGTGANVLTF. The CDR3 DNA sequence: TGTGCCAGCAGTCCCACAGGGACCGGGGCCAACGTCCTGACTTTC. The rearrangement uses TRBV6-6 and TRBJ2-6, with a weak D call TRBD1 (6 bases). CDR1 is MNHNY and CDR2 is SVGAGI in the germline V gene (reference sequence). Trimming removed 5 bases at V and 4 bases at J, with 12 bases between. The CDR3 contains 15 residues.

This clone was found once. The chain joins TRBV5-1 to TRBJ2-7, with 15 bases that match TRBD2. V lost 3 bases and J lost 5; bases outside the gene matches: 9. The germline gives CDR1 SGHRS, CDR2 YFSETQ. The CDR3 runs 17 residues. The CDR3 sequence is CASSSGTSGGSVHEQYF. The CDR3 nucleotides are TGCGCCAGCAGCTCCGGGACTAGCGGGGGGAGTGTACACGAGCAGTACTTC.

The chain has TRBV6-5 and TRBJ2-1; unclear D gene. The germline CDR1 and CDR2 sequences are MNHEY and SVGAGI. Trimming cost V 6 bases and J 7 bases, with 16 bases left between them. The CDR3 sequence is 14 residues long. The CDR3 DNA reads TGTGCCAGCAGCCGCTCAGGCGCAAGGAATGAGCAGTTCTTC. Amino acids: CASSRSGARNEQFF.

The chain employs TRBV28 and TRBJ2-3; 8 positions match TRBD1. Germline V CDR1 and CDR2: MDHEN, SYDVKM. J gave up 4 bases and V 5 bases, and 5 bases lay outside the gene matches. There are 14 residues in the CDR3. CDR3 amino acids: CASSTNRGADTQYF. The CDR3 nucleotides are TGTGCCAGCAGTACCAACAGGGGGGCAGATACGCAGTATTTT.

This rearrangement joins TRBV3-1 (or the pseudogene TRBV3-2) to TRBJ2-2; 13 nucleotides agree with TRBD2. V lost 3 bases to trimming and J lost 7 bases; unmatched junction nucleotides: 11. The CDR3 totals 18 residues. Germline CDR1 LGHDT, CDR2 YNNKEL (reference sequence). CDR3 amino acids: CASSQPGLAGAPGGELFF. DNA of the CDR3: TGTGCCAGCAGCCAGCCCGGACTAGCGGGGGCACCCGGCGGGGAGCTGTTTTTT.

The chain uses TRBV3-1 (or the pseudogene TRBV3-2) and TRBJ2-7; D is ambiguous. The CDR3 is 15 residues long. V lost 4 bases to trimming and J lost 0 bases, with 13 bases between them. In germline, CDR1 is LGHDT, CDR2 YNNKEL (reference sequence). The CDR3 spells CASSLSGGPSYEQYF. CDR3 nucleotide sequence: TGTGCCAGCAGCCTAAGTGGCGGTCCCTCCTACGAGCAGTACTTC.

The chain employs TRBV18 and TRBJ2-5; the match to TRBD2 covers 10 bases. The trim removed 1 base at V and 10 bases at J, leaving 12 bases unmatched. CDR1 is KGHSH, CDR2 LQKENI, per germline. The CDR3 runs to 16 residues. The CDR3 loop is CASSPLVSGGAEDQYF. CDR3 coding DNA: TGTGCCAGCTCACCACTCGTCAGCGGGGGGGCCGAGGACCAGTACTTC.

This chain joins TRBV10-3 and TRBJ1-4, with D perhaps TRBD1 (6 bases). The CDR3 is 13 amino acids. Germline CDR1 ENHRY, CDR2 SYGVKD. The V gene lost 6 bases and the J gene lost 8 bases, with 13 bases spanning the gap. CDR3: CAIREGEKEKLFF. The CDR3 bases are TGTGCCATCAGAGAGGGGGAGAAGGAAAAACTGTTTTTT.

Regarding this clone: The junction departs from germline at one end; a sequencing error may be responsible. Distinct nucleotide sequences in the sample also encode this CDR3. CDR3 in amino acids: CAISETERAYGYTF. The CDR3 DNA reads TGTGCTATCAGTGAGACCGAGAGGGCCTATGGCTACACCTTC. The genes are TRBV10-3 and TRBJ1-2, with unresolved D. CDR1 ENHRY and CDR2 SYGVKD come from the germline V gene. The CDR3 contains 14 residues.

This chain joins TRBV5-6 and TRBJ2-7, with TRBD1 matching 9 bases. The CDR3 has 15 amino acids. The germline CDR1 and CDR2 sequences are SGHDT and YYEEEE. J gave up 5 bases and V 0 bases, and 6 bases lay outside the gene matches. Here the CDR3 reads CASSLGRDRANEQYF. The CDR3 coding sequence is TGTGCCAGCAGCTTGGGCCGGGACAGGGCCAACGAGCAGTACTTC.

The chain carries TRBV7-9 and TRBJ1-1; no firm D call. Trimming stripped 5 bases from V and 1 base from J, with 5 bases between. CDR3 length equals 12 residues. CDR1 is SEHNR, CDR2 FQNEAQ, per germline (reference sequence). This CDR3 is CASSTENTEAFF. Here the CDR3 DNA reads TGTGCCAGCAGCACAGAGAACACTGAAGCTTTCTTT.

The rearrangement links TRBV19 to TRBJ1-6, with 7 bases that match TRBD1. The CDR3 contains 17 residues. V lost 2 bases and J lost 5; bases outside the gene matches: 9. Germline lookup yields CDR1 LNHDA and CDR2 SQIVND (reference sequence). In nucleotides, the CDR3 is TGTGCCAGTAGTATACGCCCCGCTGACAGGGATAATTCACCCCTCCACTTT. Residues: CASSIRPADRDNSPLHF.

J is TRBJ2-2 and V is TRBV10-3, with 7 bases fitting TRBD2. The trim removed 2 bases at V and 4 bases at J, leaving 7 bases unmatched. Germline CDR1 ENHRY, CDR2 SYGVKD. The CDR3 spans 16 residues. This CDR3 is CAISEGLAEITGELFF. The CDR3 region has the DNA TGTGCCATCAGTGAGGGGCTAGCGGAAATCACCGGGGAGCTGTTTTTT.

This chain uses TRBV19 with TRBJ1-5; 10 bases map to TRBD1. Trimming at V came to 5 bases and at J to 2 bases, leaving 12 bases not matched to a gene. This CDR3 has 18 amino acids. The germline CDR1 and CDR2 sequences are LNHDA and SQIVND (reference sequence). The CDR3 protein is CASSLWDRGSSRNQPQHF. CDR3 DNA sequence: TGTGCCAGTAGTCTTTGGGACAGGGGTTCAAGTCGCAATCAGCCCCAGCATTTT.

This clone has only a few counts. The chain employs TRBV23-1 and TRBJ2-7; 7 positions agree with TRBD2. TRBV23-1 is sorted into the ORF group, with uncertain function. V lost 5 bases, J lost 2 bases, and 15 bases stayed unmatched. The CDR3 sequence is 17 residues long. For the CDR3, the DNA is TGCGCCAGCAGTTGTGTCAACACCGCGGGGGTCCCCTACGAGCAGTACTTC. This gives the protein CASSCVNTAGVPYEQYF.

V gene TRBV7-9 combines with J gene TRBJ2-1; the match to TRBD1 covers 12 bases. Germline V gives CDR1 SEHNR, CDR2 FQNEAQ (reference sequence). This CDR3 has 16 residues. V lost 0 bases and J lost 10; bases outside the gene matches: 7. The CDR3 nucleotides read TGTGCCAGCAGCTTAGCGCCGGGACAGGGGGCAGGAGAGCAGTTCTTC. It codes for CASSLAPGQGAGEQFF.

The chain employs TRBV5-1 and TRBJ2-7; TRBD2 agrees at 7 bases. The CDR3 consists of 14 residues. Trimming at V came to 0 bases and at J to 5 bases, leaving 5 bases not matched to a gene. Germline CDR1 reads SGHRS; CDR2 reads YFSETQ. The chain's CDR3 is CASSLALSGDEQYF. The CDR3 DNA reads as TGCGCCAGCAGCTTGGCCCTGAGCGGGGACGAGCAGTACTTC.

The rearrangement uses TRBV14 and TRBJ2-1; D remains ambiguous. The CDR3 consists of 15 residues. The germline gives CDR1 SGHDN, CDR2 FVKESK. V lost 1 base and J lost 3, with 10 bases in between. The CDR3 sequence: CASSQGYSYYNEQFF. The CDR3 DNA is TGTGCCAGCAGCCAAGGTTATTCTTACTACAATGAGCAGTTCTTC.

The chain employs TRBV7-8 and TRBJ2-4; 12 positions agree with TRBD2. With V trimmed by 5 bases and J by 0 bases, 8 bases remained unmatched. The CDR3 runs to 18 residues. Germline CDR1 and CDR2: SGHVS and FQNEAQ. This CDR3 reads CASSPRTSGVLAKNIQYF. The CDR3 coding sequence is TGTGCCAGCAGCCCGAGGACTAGCGGGGTCCTAGCCAAAAACATTCAGTACTTC.

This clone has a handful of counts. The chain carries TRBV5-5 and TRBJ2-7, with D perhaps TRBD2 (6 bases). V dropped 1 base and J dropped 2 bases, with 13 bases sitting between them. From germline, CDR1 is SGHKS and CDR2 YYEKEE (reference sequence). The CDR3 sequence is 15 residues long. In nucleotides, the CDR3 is TGTGCCAGCAGCTTGAACTCCCGGAGGGCCTACGAGCAGTACTTC. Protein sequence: CASSLNSRRAYEQYF.

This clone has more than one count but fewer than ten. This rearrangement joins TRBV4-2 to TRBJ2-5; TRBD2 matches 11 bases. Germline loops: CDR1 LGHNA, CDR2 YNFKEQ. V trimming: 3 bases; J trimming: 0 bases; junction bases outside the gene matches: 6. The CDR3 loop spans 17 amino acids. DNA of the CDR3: TGTGCCAGCAGCCATCGACTAGCGGGAATAAACCAAGAGACCCAGTACTTC. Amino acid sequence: CASSHRLAGINQETQYF.

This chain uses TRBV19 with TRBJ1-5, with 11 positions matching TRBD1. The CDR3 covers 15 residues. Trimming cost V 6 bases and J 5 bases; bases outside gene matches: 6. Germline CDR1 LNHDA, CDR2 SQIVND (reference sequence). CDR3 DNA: TGTGCCAGTAGATCGGGACAGGGGGGTTATCAGCCCCAGCATTTT. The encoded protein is CASRSGQGGYQPQHF. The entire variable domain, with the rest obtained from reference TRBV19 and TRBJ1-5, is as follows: DGGITQSPKYLFRKEGQNVTLSCEQNLNHDAMYWYRQDPGQGLRLIYYSQIVNDFQKGDIAEGYSVSREKKESFPLTVTSAQKNPTAFYLCASRSGQGGYQPQHFGDGTRLSIL.

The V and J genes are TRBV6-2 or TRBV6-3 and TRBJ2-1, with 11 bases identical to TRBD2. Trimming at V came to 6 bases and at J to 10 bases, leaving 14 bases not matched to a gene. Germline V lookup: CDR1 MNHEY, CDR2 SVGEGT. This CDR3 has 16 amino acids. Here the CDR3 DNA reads TGTGCCAGCAGCGATTTCCCGAAGGGACTAGCGGAAGAGCAGTTCTTC. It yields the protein CASSDFPKGLAEEQFF.

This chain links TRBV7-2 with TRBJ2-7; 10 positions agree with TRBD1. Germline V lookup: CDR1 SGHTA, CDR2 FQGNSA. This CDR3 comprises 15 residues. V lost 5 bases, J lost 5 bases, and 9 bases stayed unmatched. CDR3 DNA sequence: TGTGCCAGCAGCCCGGCCGGGACAGGGGACCACGAGCAGTACTTC. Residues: CASSPAGTGDHEQYF.